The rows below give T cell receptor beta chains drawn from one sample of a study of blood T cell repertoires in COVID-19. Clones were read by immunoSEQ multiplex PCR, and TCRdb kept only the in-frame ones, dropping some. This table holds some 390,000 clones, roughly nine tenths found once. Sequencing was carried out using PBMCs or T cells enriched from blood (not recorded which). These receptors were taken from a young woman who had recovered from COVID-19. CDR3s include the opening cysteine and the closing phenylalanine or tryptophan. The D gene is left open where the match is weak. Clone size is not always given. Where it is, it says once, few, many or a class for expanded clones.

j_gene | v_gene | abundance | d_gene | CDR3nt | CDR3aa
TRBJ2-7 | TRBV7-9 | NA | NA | TGTGCCAGCAGCTTAATGGTTAGCTCCTACGAGCAGTACTTC | CASSLMVSSYEQYF
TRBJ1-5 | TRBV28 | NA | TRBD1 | TGTGCCAGCAACAGTTGGACAGGGCGGAATCAGCCCCAGCATTTT | CASNSWTGRNQPQHF
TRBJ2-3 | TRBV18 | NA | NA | TGTGCCAGCTCACCAGCCGACAGAAGCACTAATACGCAGTATTTT | CASSPADRSTNTQYF
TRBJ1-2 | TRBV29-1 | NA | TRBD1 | TGCAGCGTTCAGGAACAGGGGAATCACTATGGCTACACCTTC | CSVQEQGNHYGYTF
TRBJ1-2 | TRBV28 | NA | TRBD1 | TGTGCCAGCAGTCGACAGGGGGTCTGGCGAATATACTATGGCTACACCTTC | CASSRQGVWRIYYGYTF
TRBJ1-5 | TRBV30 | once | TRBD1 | TGTGCCTGGAGCGGACAGGGGGATCAGCCCCAGCATTTT | CAWSGQGDQPQHF
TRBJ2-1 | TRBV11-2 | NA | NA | TGTGCCAGCAGAAGGGCTCCGAGCGCGGGGTACAATGAGCAGTTCTTC | CASRRAPSAGYNEQFF
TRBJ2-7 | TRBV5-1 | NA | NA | TGCGCCAGCAGCAGGGGACTGACTCCCAGCTCCTACGAGCAGTACTTC | CASSRGLTPSSYEQYF
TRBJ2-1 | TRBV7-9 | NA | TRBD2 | TGTGCCAGCAGCCTTAGCGGGGAATACAATGAGCAGTTCTTC | CASSLSGEYNEQFF
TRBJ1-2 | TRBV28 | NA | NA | TGTGCCAGCAGTTTATCTTCGCGGGCCTATGGCTACACCTTC | CASSLSSRAYGYTF
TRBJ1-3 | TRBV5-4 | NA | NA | TGTGCCAGCAGCGCTACGGGAAGAACGGGAAACACCATATATTTT | CASSATGRTGNTIYF
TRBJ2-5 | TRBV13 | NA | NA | TGTGCCAGCAGCCCAAGGGGACATCTTAAAGAGACCCAGTACTTC | CASSPRGHLKETQYF
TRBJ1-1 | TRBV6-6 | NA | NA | TGTGCCAGCACTATACCCGTGAACACTGAAGCTTTCTTT | CASTIPVNTEAFF
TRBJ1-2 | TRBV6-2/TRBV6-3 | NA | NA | TGTGCCAGCAGTTTTACAGGAGGGGATTACACCTTC | CASSFTGGDYTF
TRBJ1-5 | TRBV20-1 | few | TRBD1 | TGCAGTGCTAGTAGGGACAGACTTATTAATAGCAATCAGCCCCAGCATTTT | CSASRDRLINSNQPQHF
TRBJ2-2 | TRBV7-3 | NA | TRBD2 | TGTGCCAGCAGCTTCCGGGCGGCGGGGGGAACCGGGGAGCTGTTTTTT | CASSFRAAGGTGELFF
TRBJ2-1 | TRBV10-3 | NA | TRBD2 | TGTGCCATCAGTGAGTCGGCCGGACTAGCGGGAGGCTTCCAGTTCTTC | CAISESAGLAGGFQFF
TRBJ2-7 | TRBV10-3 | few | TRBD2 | TGTGCCTCCAAGGAGGCTAGCGGGGGCCAGACAAGACGGTCCTACGAGCAGTACTTC | CASKEASGGQTRRSYEQYF
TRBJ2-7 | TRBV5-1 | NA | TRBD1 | TGCGCCAGCAGCCCGGGACAGCCTTCCTGGGAGCAGTACTTC | CASSPGQPSWEQYF
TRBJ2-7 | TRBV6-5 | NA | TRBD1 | TGTGCCAGCAGTTCAGAACTGGGACAGCCCTACGAGCAGTACTTC | CASSSELGQPYEQYF
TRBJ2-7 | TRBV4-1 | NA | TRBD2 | TGCGCCAGCAGCCAGGTTACTAGCGCCACCTACGAGCAGTACTTC | CASSQVTSATYEQYF
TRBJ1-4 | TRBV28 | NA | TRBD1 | TGTGCCAGCAGTTTATACTTCGGGGGACAGGGGGCTGAAAAACTGTTTTTT | CASSLYFGGQGAEKLFF
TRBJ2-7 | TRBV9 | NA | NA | TGTGCCAGCAGCCCCAGGATCGGGGGAGTTACCTACGAGCAGTACTTC | CASSPRIGGVTYEQYF
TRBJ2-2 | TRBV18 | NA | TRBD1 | TGTGCCAGCTCACAGGACAGGGGCACCGGGGAGCTGTTTTTT | CASSQDRGTGELFF
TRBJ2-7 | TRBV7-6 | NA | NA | TGTGCCAGCAGCTTAGCGCAGGGGAACTCCTACGAGCAGTACTTC | CASSLAQGNSYEQYF
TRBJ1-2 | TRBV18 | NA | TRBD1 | TGTGCCAGCTCACCAGGCGGACAGGACGACTATGGCTACACCTTC | CASSPGGQDDYGYTF
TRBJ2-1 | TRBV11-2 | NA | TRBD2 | TGTGCCAGCAGCCCCCGGGGACTAGCCGGTGAGCAGTTCTTC | CASSPRGLAGEQFF
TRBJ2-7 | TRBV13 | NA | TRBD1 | TGTGCCAGCAGCGCACGGGACAGCTCCTACGAGCAGTACTTC | CASSARDSSYEQYF
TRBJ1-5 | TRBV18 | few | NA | TGTGCCAGCTCACCGGGAGGACAGCCCCAGCATTTT | CASSPGGQPQHF
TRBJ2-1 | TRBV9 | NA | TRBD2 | TGTGCCAGCAGCCAATCTTCTCTAGCGGCATCCTACAATGAGCAGTTCTTC | CASSQSSLAASYNEQFF
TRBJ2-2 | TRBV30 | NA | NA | TGTGCCTGGAGCCCGGTGGCCGGGGAGCTGTTTTTT | CAWSPVAGELFF
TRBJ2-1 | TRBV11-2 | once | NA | TGTGCCAGCACCCCGACCATGGGCCTCCAGCAGTTCTTC | CASTPTMGLQQFF
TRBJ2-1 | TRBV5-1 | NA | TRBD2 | TGCGCCAGCAGCTTGGGAAAGATTGGCGGGGGGATAAACAATGAGCAGTTCTTC | CASSLGKIGGGINNEQFF
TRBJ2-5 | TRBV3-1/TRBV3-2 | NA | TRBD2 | TGTGCCAGCAGCCAAGAGAGGTTAGCGGGGAAAGGAGAGACCCAGTACTTC | CASSQERLAGKGETQYF